The 27 T cell receptor beta chains below were found in one sample sequenced in a study of blood T cell repertoires in COVID-19. The table came from immunoSEQ multiplex PCR; TCRdb's copy has only in-frame clones and leaves some out. The sample has fewer than 150,000 clones, about 85% seen once. The sample was peripheral blood. The origin of the receptors is a man aged 35 to 55 with acute or convalescent COVID-19.

This clone was picked up one time. The rearrangement links TRBV3-1 (or the pseudogene TRBV3-2) to TRBJ2-5, with D possibly being TRBD2 (6 bases). V was shortened by 2 bases and J by 5 bases, with 18 bases between the two germline ends. The CDR3 sequence is 16 residues long. Germline loops: CDR1 LGHDT, CDR2 YNNKEL (reference sequence). The CDR3, as DNA: TGTGCCAGCAGCCAATCAATAGCGACTAGTGGGGAGACCCAGTACTTC. This sequence encodes CASSQSIATSGETQYF.

The rearrangement joins TRBV7-9 to TRBJ1-2; the match to TRBD1 covers 7 bases. The CDR3 runs 14 residues. The germline gives CDR1 SEHNR, CDR2 FQNEAQ (reference sequence). The V segment lost 5 bases and the J segment 4 bases; nucleotides outside the gene matches: 7. The CDR3 region is CASSALQGSYGYTF. In DNA, the CDR3 is TGTGCCAGCAGCGCCTTACAGGGGTCCTATGGCTACACCTTC.

This rearrangement joins TRBV29-1 to TRBJ1-2; TRBD1 aligns across 9 bases. This CDR3 has 11 amino acids. After removal of 7 bases from V and 8 bases from J, the junction contained 5 bases not matched to a gene. From germline, CDR1 is SQVTM and CDR2 ANQGSEA. The chain's CDR3 is CSDEQGAGYTF. The CDR3, as DNA: TGCAGCGACGAACAGGGGGCCGGCTACACCTTC.

The chain uses TRBV7-9 and TRBJ2-3; TRBD2 might be the D (5 bases). This CDR3 is 15 amino acids long. Germline loops: CDR1 SEHNR, CDR2 FQNEAQ (reference sequence). V was cut by 1 base and J by 2 bases, with 10 bases left in between. The CDR3 loop is CASSLGAVDTDTQYF. Here the CDR3 DNA reads TGTGCCAGCAGCTTAGGAGCGGTGGACACAGATACGCAGTATTTT.

The gene calls are TRBV19 and TRBJ2-2, with D possibly being TRBD1 (5 bases). Germline CDR1 is LNHDA and CDR2 is SQIVND (reference sequence). V shed 3 bases and J shed 0 bases, with 8 bases lying between them. The CDR3 consists of 15 residues. The CDR3 protein is CASSIQGTNTGELFF. The DNA of the CDR3 is TGTGCCAGTAGTATCCAGGGCACGAACACCGGGGAGCTGTTTTTT. The full variable domain, with the rest looked up from reference TRBV19 and TRBJ2-2, is DGGITQSPKYLFRKEGQNVTLSCEQNLNHDAMYWYRQDPGQGLRLIYYSQIVNDFQKGDIAEGYSVSREKKESFPLTVTSAQKNPTAFYLCASSIQGTNTGELFFGEGSRLTVL.

The genes are TRBV19 and TRBJ2-4; 10 bases agree with TRBD1. CDR1 and CDR2 from the germline V gene are LNHDA and SQIVND (reference sequence). The CDR3 consists of 18 residues. The J segment lost 0 bases and the V segment lost 7 bases, leaving 12 bases of the junction unmatched. The CDR3 bases are TGTGCCAGTACCCCGGGACAGGGGAAAAACCTAGCCAAAAACATTCAGTACTTC. Translating it yields CASTPGQGKNLAKNIQYF.

The chain couples TRBV4-2 to TRBJ1-3; TRBD1 matches at 9 bases. The germline V gene encodes CDR1 LGHNA and CDR2 YNFKEQ. The CDR3 covers 15 residues. After removal of 4 bases from V and 3 bases from J, the junction contained 4 bases not matched to a gene. The CDR3: CASSPGTGHGNTIYF. In DNA form, the CDR3 reads TGTGCCAGCAGCCCCGGGACAGGGCATGGAAACACCATATATTTT.

The CDR3 nucleotides read TGCGCCAGCAGCCAAGACTCCCTCAGGGTAGCCCTACTCTACAATGAGCAGTTCTTC. It translates to CASSQDSLRVALLYNEQFF. V usage is TRBV4-1 and J usage is TRBJ2-1; TRBD1 might be the D (5 bases). The germline V gene encodes CDR1 MGHRA and CDR2 YSYEKL. The CDR3 extends over 19 amino acids. V gave up 0 bases and J gave up 3 bases, with 21 bases separating them.

V and J are TRBV15 and TRBJ2-4; tentatively, D is TRBD1 (6 bases). The CDR3 spans 17 residues. From germline, CDR1 is LNHNV and CDR2 YYDKDF (reference sequence). Trimming removed 0 bases at V and 1 base at J, with 13 bases between. The CDR3 region is CATSRDRAQGAKNIQYF. The DNA for the CDR3 is TGTGCCACCAGCAGAGATCGGGCTCAGGGGGCCAAAAACATTCAGTACTTC. The whole variable domain, filled in from reference TRBV15 and TRBJ2-4, reads DAMVIQNPRYQVTQFGKPVTLSCSQTLNHNVMYWYQQKSSQAPKLLFHYYDKDFNNEADTPDNFQSRRPNTSFCFLDIRSPGLGDTAMYLCATSRDRAQGAKNIQYFGAGTRLSVL.

J is TRBJ1-6 and V is TRBV19; 9 bases agree with TRBD1. V lost 7 bases, J lost 10 bases, and 11 bases stayed unmatched. This CDR3 is 15 amino acids long. Germline loops: CDR1 LNHDA, CDR2 SQIVND (reference sequence). The CDR3 loop reads CASKGRDRESSPLHF. The CDR3, as DNA: TGTGCCAGTAAAGGCCGGGACAGGGAATCGTCACCCCTCCACTTT.

The chain carries TRBV5-1 and TRBJ1-3, with unresolved D. The germline CDR1 and CDR2 sequences are SGHRS and YFSETQ. This CDR3 is built from 15 residues. Trimming stripped 4 bases from V and 1 base from J, with 12 bases between. CDR3 nucleotides: TGCGCCAGCAGCCGCGGAGCCGATTCTGGAAACACCATATATTTT. Its protein is CASSRGADSGNTIYF.

V gene TRBV4-1 combines with J gene TRBJ2-1; 8 bases are shared with TRBD2. The V gene's germline CDR1 is MGHRA and CDR2 YSYEKL. The CDR3 has 15 residues. The V segment lost 4 bases and the J segment 5 bases; nucleotides outside the gene matches: 7. CDR3 in DNA: TGCGCCAGCAGCCCCGCGGGGGGCAGACACAATGAGCAGTTCTTC. This translates into CASSPAGGRHNEQFF.

The chain combines TRBV7-3 with TRBJ2-5, with a weak D call TRBD2 (6 bases). This CDR3 is 13 amino acids long. Trimming took off 0 bases at V and 4 bases at J, with 6 bases between the two ends. Germline V gives CDR1 SGHTA, CDR2 FQGTGA. The CDR3 spells CASSLTGGETQYF. In DNA, the CDR3 is TGTGCCAGCAGCTTAACGGGGGGAGAGACCCAGTACTTC.

V usage is TRBV11-2 and J usage is TRBJ1-1; no reliable D call. V was clipped by 8 bases and J by 7 bases, with 14 bases between them. Germline V lookup: CDR1 SGHAT, CDR2 FQNNGV. This CDR3 is 12 amino acids long. CDR3 loop: CASGLWRNEAFF. As DNA, the CDR3 is TGTGCCAGCGGATTGTGGAGGAATGAAGCTTTCTTT.

The chain has TRBV4-1 and TRBJ2-1, with D unclear. The germline gives CDR1 MGHRA, CDR2 YSYEKL. This CDR3 region has 19 residues. V was trimmed by 4 bases and J by 1 base, leaving 23 bases between them. The CDR3 sequence: CASSRESSPIAQSYNEQFF. CDR3 sequence (DNA): TGCGCCAGCAGCCGAGAAAGTAGCCCCATTGCCCAATCCTACAATGAGCAGTTCTTC.

The V call is TRBV21-1, the J call TRBJ1-5; the tabulated D call, TRBD1, remains unverified against the DNA. TRBV21-1 is noted as a pseudogene. The CDR3 sequence is 21 residues long. The CDR3 DNA reads as TGTGCCAGCAGCAGGGATTCTAACCGGGACAGGGAACCTTATAGCAATCAGCCCCAGCATTTT. Amino acid sequence: CASSRDSNRDREPYSNQPQHF.

This chain links TRBV7-2 with TRBJ1-6; a possible D gene is TRBD1 (5 bases). The CDR3 loop spans 13 amino acids. Germline-derived CDR1 and CDR2 are SGHTA and FQGNSA. Between the trimmed V and J ends, which lost 1 base and 9 bases, there was a span of 7 bases. The CDR3 here is CASSLGGGSPLHF. DNA of the CDR3: TGTGCCAGCAGCTTAGGCGGGGGTTCACCCCTCCACTTT.

The chain joins TRBV19 to TRBJ1-2; 10 bases are shared with TRBD1. With V trimmed by 4 bases and J by 7 bases, 15 bases remained unmatched. This CDR3 is 17 amino acids long. Germline lookup yields CDR1 LNHDA and CDR2 SQIVND (reference sequence). In nucleotides, the CDR3 is TGTGCCAGTAGTAATATCCGGGACAGGGGTGCATCGCTTGGCTACACCTTC. Translated: CASSNIRDRGASLGYTF.

The chain links TRBV4-2 to TRBJ2-5, with D perhaps matching TRBD2 (7 bases). With 3 bases removed from V and 3 bases from J, the gap between germline ends came to 14 bases. Germline CDR1 LGHNA, CDR2 YNFKEQ. The CDR3 sequence is 15 residues long. The CDR3 spells CASSQGRGEEETQYF. CDR3 nucleotides: TGTGCCAGCAGCCAGGGGAGGGGGGAGGAAGAGACCCAGTACTTC.

The chain couples TRBV7-8 to TRBJ2-7, with TRBD2 identical over 7 bases. The CDR3 consists of 16 residues. V shed 1 base and J 6 bases; nucleotides not matched to a gene: 12. Per the germline V gene, CDR1 is SGHVS and CDR2 is FQNEAQ. CDR3 DNA sequence: TGTGCCAGCAGCTTAGGACTCGTCCTGGGAGGGCGCGAGCAGTACTTC. It yields the protein CASSLGLVLGGREQYF.

The rearrangement joins TRBV19 to TRBJ2-7, with TRBD2 matching 8 bases. The V and J ends lost 7 bases and 2 bases, in that order; junction bases with no gene match: 10. Germline CDR1 LNHDA, CDR2 SQIVND (reference sequence). CDR3 length: 15 residues. The CDR3 nucleotides read TGTGCCAGTAAAACTCAGGCGGGACTAGCCTACGAGCAGTACTTC. This translates into CASKTQAGLAYEQYF.

The J gene is TRBJ2-5, the V gene TRBV2; 7 bases agree with TRBD1. The CDR3 length is 13 residues. J was trimmed by 4 bases and V by 6 bases; bases with no gene match: 5. Germline values: CDR1 SNHLY, CDR2 FYNNEI. Written as DNA, the CDR3 is TGTGCCAGCAGCGTCACAGGGGCAGAGACCCAGTACTTC. It translates to CASSVTGAETQYF. Supplemented by reference TRBV2 and TRBJ2-5, the full variable domain reads EPEVTQTPSHQVTQMGQEVILRCVPISNHLYFYWYRQILGQKVEFLVSFYNNEISEKSEIFDDQFSVERPDGSNFTLKIRSTKLEDSAMYFCASSVTGAETQYFGPGTRLLVL.

This clone was picked up many times. The V call is TRBV9, the J call TRBJ2-3; possibly TRBD1 for D (5 bases). Looked up from germline, CDR1 is SGDLS and CDR2 is YYNGEE. This CDR3 contains 13 residues. V was clipped by 0 bases and J by 6 bases, with 8 bases between them. In DNA, the CDR3 is TGTGCCAGCAGCGTAGAGGACACCGATACGCAGTATTTT. Encoded protein: CASSVEDTDTQYF.

The chain uses TRBV10-3 and TRBJ2-1; 7 positions match TRBD1. V shed 6 bases, J shed 4 bases, and the junction held 12 bases outside the gene matches. CDR1 and CDR2 from the germline V gene are ENHRY and SYGVKD. There are 16 residues in the CDR3. For the CDR3, the DNA is TGTGCCATCAGCGAGGAACAGGGGCAGGGTTACAATGAGCAGTTCTTC. Protein sequence: CAISEEQGQGYNEQFF.

The V and J genes are TRBV6-1 and TRBJ1-2; D remains unclear. Germline V gene lookup returns CDR1 MNHNS and CDR2 SASEGT. Trimming took off 6 bases at V and 4 bases at J, with 18 bases between the two ends. The CDR3 has 15 amino acids. The CDR3 bases are TGTGCCAGCAGCGAACACACGGGGTTCAGCTATGGCTACACCTTC. Amino acids: CASSEHTGFSYGYTF.

Here the CDR3 reads CASSVGGQGGQPQHF. In nucleotides, the CDR3 is TGTGCCAGCAGCGTAGGGGGACAGGGCGGTCAGCCCCAGCATTTT. V and J are TRBV9 and TRBJ1-5; 9 bases fit TRBD1. CDR1 is SGDLS, CDR2 YYNGEE, per germline. V gave up 0 bases and J gave up 6 bases; unmatched junction bases: 4. This CDR3 contains 15 residues.

This chain connects TRBV7-3 to TRBJ2-6, with D possibly matching TRBD2 (6 bases). The CDR3 contains 16 residues. Germline assignment: CDR1 SGHTA and CDR2 FQGTGA. Trimming took 5 bases from V and 1 from J, leaving 12 bases between them. CDR3 sequence: CASSRAGGSGANVLTF. As DNA, the CDR3 is TGTGCCAGCAGCCGGGCCGGAGGGTCTGGGGCCAACGTCCTGACTTTC. Full variable domain (remainder filled in from reference TRBV7-3 and TRBJ2-6): GAGVSQTPSNKVTEKGKYVELRCDPISGHTALYWYRQSLGQGPEFLIYFQGTGAADDSGLPNDRFFAVRPEGSVSTLKIQRTERGDSAVYLCASSRAGGSGANVLTFGAGSRLTVL.